This T cell receptor (beta chain) was found in a study of beta chain features in type 1 diabetes. The table lists this clone with a few counts. Its antigen is currently unknown. Study-level findings and limits: Diminished insertions and augmented deletions at VDJ junctions characterized type 1 diabetes patients.

Expressed TCRB transcripts were sequenced, since all the RNA that had been isolated was reverse transcribed. Each sample of naive, central memory or regulatory T cells had, on average, about 3.57 million reads. Assay used: immunoSEQ multiplex PCR; TCRdb lists only in-frame clones, some missing. This sample has more than 300,000 clones, with roughly 16% found just once. V shed 6 bases and J 1 base; nucleotides not matched to a gene: 4. CDR1 is MDHEN and CDR2 is SYDVKM in the germline V gene. The CDR3 is 15 amino acids. Source material: naive CD4+ T cells from blood. The TCR originated in a woman under 30 in good health. The J gene is TRBJ2-7, the V gene TRBV28, with 12 positions matching TRBD2. CDR3 residues: CASSRLAGESYEQYF. CDR3 nucleotide sequence: TGTGCCAGCAGCCGACTAGCGGGAGAGTCCTACGAGCAGTACTTC.